This paragraph covers one TCR beta chain sequence. What it binds is unknown. Repertoires were generated with immunoSEQ multiplex PCR, while TCRdb's copy carries only in-frame clones and drops some. This sample has fewer than 120,000 clones, with around nine tenths found just once. The sample belongs to a study of siplizumab effects on memory and regulatory T cells. Study findings and constraints: A major contribution to the alloresponse seemed to be made by naive T cells, which seemed more diverse than memory cells. Unstimulated subsets were the mapping target of only a minor fraction of alloreactive clones. Among sequences traceable to unstimulated CD4+ memory cells, alloreactive ones were significantly reduced by siplizumab.

This CDR3 contains 14 residues. The germline gives CDR1 SGHTA, CDR2 FQGTGA. V shed 1 base and J 6 bases; nucleotides not matched to a gene: 0. The sequence was obtained from a human donor in good health. Material for sequencing was CD4+ T cells sorted from blood. The V call is TRBV7-3, the J call TRBJ2-2; TRBD2 matches at 9 bases. CDR3 in DNA: TGTGCCAGCAGCTTAATAGCGGGAGCCGGGGAGCTGTTTTTT. This translates into CASSLIAGAGELFF.